This is a list of T cell receptor beta chains from one sample in a study of Graves' ophthalmopathy and Graves' hyperthyroidism. TCRdb redid the calling of the multiplex PCR reads with MiXCR, one entry per CDR3 protein. This sample has hundreds of thousands of distinct CDR3 sequences, with about 20% found just once. Source material: peripheral blood. The receptors come from a woman between 18 and 29 years old with stable Graves' hyperthyroidism. Some clones in this sample may be carry-over from other donors' samples. Each CDR3 is given with its conserved first and last residue. D genes are given only for firm matches. A clone size is listed for some rows: how often the clone was seen (once, few, many), or a class if it is expanded.

cdr3_nt,cdr3_aa,clone_size,v_call,j_call,d_call
TGCAGCGTGTCGACAGGGGGCTCTTTGATGAACACTGAAGCTTTCTTT,CSVSTGGSLMNTEAFF,many,TRBV29-1,TRBJ1-1,TRBD1
TGCAGTACTAGCTATGGGGGGGGGTTTGAAGAGCAGTACTTC,CSTSYGGGFEEQYF,NA,TRBV20-1,TRBJ2-7,TRBD2
TGTGCCAGCAGCCAGGCCACCATGAACACCGGGGAGCTGTTTTTT,CASSQATMNTGELFF,many,TRBV6-1,TRBJ2-2,NA
TGTGCCAGCAGTTTAAGCCCGGGGGCAGGCACTGAAGCTTTCTTT,CASSLSPGAGTEAFF,many,TRBV12-3/TRBV12-4,TRBJ1-1,NA
TGTGCCAGCAGCGCTGGGGCAGCAACTAATGAAAAACTGTTTTTT,CASSAGAATNEKLFF,many,TRBV6-1,TRBJ1-4,NA
TGTGCCAGCAGGGTGGAGGGAAACTATGGCTACACCTTC,CASRVEGNYGYTF,many,TRBV6-5,TRBJ1-2,NA
TGTGCCACCAAGAATGGGCCCCGTAACACTGAAGCTTTCTTT,CATKNGPRNTEAFF,NA,TRBV24-1,TRBJ1-1,NA
TGTGCTAGTGGTTTCACAGGGAATGGGGCCAACGTCCTGACTTTC,CASGFTGNGANVLTF,NA,TRBV12-5,TRBJ2-6,NA
TGTGCCAGCATTAGGTCCGGGGGCATCTCTGGAAACACCATATATTTT,CASIRSGGISGNTIYF,many,TRBV12-3/TRBV12-4,TRBJ1-3,NA
TGTGCCAGCAGTTCCACAGGGGGGGCCATTGAAGCTTTCTTT,CASSSTGGAIEAFF,few,TRBV7-9,TRBJ1-1,TRBD1
TGTGCCAGCTCAGGGACAGTAAGCTCTGGAAACACCATATATTTT,CASSGTVSSGNTIYF,NA,TRBV18,TRBJ1-3,TRBD1
TGTGCCAGCAGTTACTCCCTGCGACAGGGGGCGGAAGGCTACACCTTC,CASSYSLRQGAEGYTF,NA,TRBV6-2/TRBV6-3,TRBJ1-2,TRBD1
TGTGCCAGCAGTTTCAGAGGGGTGGTTGAAGCTTTCTTT,CASSFRGVVEAFF,NA,TRBV28,TRBJ1-1,NA
TGCGCCAGCAGCTTGGGTCCGGGGGCGGACACTGAAGCTTTCTTT,CASSLGPGADTEAFF,NA,TRBV5-1,TRBJ1-1,NA
TGCAGCGTTGAAGAACTTCCGGGACAGGCCGAGTCTGGGGCCAACGTCCTGACTTTC,CSVEELPGQAESGANVLTF,once,TRBV29-1,TRBJ2-6,TRBD1
TGTGCCAGCACCCCCTCGGGGGGCAGCAATCAGCCCCAGCATTTT,CASTPSGGSNQPQHF,many,TRBV6-1,TRBJ1-5,NA
TGTGCCAGCAGTTACCCAGGCGGGTTGCATGGCTACACCTTC,CASSYPGGLHGYTF,once,TRBV6-5,TRBJ1-2,NA
TGTGCCAGCACCCCTTATGGGGGGTTCCGATTCTACGAGCAGTACTTC,CASTPYGGFRFYEQYF,many,TRBV7-8,TRBJ2-7,NA
TGTGCCAGCAGTTTAAGAGACCCGTTTCAGCCCCAGCATTTT,CASSLRDPFQPQHF,many,TRBV28,TRBJ1-5,NA
TGTGCCAGCAGTTACCCATCAGGGGAAAATAGCAATCAGCCCCAGCATTTT,CASSYPSGENSNQPQHF,NA,TRBV6-5,TRBJ1-5,NA
TGTGCCAGCAGTTATGTTGCGAACACTGAAGCTTTCTTT,CASSYVANTEAFF,many,TRBV6-5,TRBJ1-1,NA
TGTGCCAGCAGCTTAGTGGGACCAGACGAGCAGTACTTC,CASSLVGPDEQYF,many,TRBV11-2,TRBJ2-7,NA
TGCGCCAGCAGTCGGGACCGCTCACCCCTCCACTTT,CASSRDRSPLHF,many,TRBV5-1,TRBJ1-6,NA
TGTGCCACCAGCAGACACCCAGGCGATAAGACCCAGTACTTC,CATSRHPGDKTQYF,many,TRBV15,TRBJ2-5,NA
TGTGCCAGCAGTTCCCGACAGGGAGTCTCGGAGACCCAGTACTTC,CASSSRQGVSETQYF,many,TRBV12-3/TRBV12-4,TRBJ2-5,TRBD1
TGTGCCAGCAGTACCGACACCTCTGGGGCCAACGTCCTGACTTTC,CASSTDTSGANVLTF,many,TRBV6-4,TRBJ2-6,NA
TGTGCCAGCCAATCGACAGGGGGCTGGGACAACCACTCGAACACCGGGGAGCTGTTTTTT,CASQSTGGWDNHSNTGELFF,many,TRBV6-5,TRBJ2-2,TRBD1
TGTGCCAGCAGTGAAGGAGGACAGTTATATGGCTACACCTTC,CASSEGGQLYGYTF,once,TRBV6-1,TRBJ1-2,NA
TGTGCCTGGGTACAGGGGGTCACTGAAGCTTTCTTT,CAWVQGVTEAFF,NA,TRBV30,TRBJ1-1,TRBD1
TGTGCCAGCAGCCAAGATACCGCAGGGCGTTCACCCCTCCACTTT,CASSQDTAGRSPLHF,few,TRBV3-1,TRBJ1-6,NA
TGTGCCAGCAGCCGAAGGGGGCAGAACACTGAAGCTTTCTTT,CASSRRGQNTEAFF,many,TRBV6-1,TRBJ1-1,TRBD1
TGCAGTGCTAAAAGGCAGGGGGCCGTAGAGACCCAGTACTTC,CSAKRQGAVETQYF,many,TRBV20-1,TRBJ2-5,TRBD1
TGTGCCAGCAGCCGATTGGGGGAGGGCCAAGAGACCCAGTACTTC,CASSRLGEGQETQYF,NA,TRBV6-1,TRBJ2-5,TRBD2
TGTGCCAGCAGTTCGGAGGGACTCTATGGCTACACCTTC,CASSSEGLYGYTF,few,TRBV12-3/TRBV12-4,TRBJ1-2,NA
TGTGCCAGTAGTGGACCCCGTACCGCTAACTATGGCTACACCTTC,CASSGPRTANYGYTF,many,TRBV19,TRBJ1-2,NA
TGCAGTGCTAGGAGAGGGGGCCTCTACGAGCAGTACTTC,CSARRGGLYEQYF,many,TRBV20-1,TRBJ2-7,TRBD1
TGTGCCAGCAGTCACGACAGGGGCGAATCACCCCTCCACTTT,CASSHDRGESPLHF,many,TRBV27,TRBJ1-6,TRBD1
TGTGCCAGCAGGGAACCGGGACAGGGAAACACTGAAGCTTTCTTT,CASREPGQGNTEAFF,many,TRBV2,TRBJ1-1,TRBD1
TGTGCCAGCAAAGGAGGGACGATGAGCACCGGGGAGCTGTTTTTT,CASKGGTMSTGELFF,NA,TRBV6-2/TRBV6-3,TRBJ2-2,NA
TGTGCCAGCAGTGAAAGCGGGGACAGGGAACAAGAGACCCAGTACTTC,CASSESGDREQETQYF,many,TRBV6-1,TRBJ2-5,TRBD1
TGTGCCTGGAGTTTACGGAGCTCCTACGAGCAGTACTTC,CAWSLRSSYEQYF,many,TRBV30,TRBJ2-7,NA
TGCAGCGTTCTAACTGGAGGGGCCCAGTACTTC,CSVLTGGAQYF,many,TRBV29-1,TRBJ2-5,NA
TGTGCCAGCATCGAAACCGGACTGGGAATTCAGCCCCAGCATTTT,CASIETGLGIQPQHF,NA,TRBV28,TRBJ1-5,NA
TGCAGTGCTAGTTGGACAGCAAACACTGAAGCTTTCTTT,CSASWTANTEAFF,many,TRBV20-1,TRBJ1-1,NA
TGTGCCAGCAGTTTGAGGGACATTTCCTACGGGCAGTACTTC,CASSLRDISYGQYF,many,TRBV12-3/TRBV12-4,TRBJ2-7,NA
TGTGCCAGCAGTGAAGCGCTGCAGAGCTCCTACGAGCAGTACTTC,CASSEALQSSYEQYF,many,TRBV6-1,TRBJ2-7,NA